This T cell receptor beta chain derives from a study of regulatory T cells in long-lasting Graves disease. Study context: Graves' patients, newly diagnosed, had taken antithyroid drugs under 3 months. Study conclusions and caveats: Newly diagnosed Graves' patients exceeded persistent ones in TCR diversity.

Trimming removed 5 bases from V and 7 bases from J; junction bases left unmatched: 4. CDR1 and CDR2 from the germline V gene are MNHEY and SMNVEV (reference sequence). This CDR3 contains 14 residues. In building TCR beta libraries, iRepertoire HTBI primers were used together with Arm-PCR of CDR3 regions. Per the original methods: Overall, samples carried 62 TRBV and 14 TRBJ segments. Each CDR3 protein is one row after TCRdb ran MiXCR on the multiplex PCR reads. These V and J calls derive from TCRdb rather than the authors' analysis. This table has about 420,000 distinct CDR3 sequences, roughly 15% appearing once. Time point described: newly diagnosed GD, antithyroid drugs for less than 3 months. After RNA was extracted from PBMCs, the TCR library was made from it. Notes on this clonotype: Its specificity is not known.

These sequences were also reported in another study, on T cells in Graves' hyperthyroidism and ophthalmopathy. This second study says: Blood held most thyroid clonotypes expanded above 0.001 frequency.

The sequencing here drew on peripheral blood mononuclear cells (PBMCs), taken at new diagnosis, from a patient treated with antithyroid drugs. The sequence derives from a woman younger than 35 with Graves disease. The chain uses TRBV27 and TRBJ2-2; 10 bases are shared with TRBD1. This CDR3 is CASSPGQGGGELFF. The CDR3 coding sequence is TGTGCCAGCAGTCCAGGACAGGGGGGCGGGGAGCTGTTTTTT.